The rows below give T cell receptor beta chains drawn from one sample of a study of a mutant IDH1 vaccine in newly diagnosed glioma. Produced via immunoSEQ multiplex PCR; TCRdb's table is partial and in-frame only. The repertoire holds approximately 70,000 clones, with around 79% as singletons. The sample consisted of PBMCs, taken from a glioma patient treated with radiotherapy, temozolomide or both. The receptors originated from a man over 45 with glioma. The CDR3 runs from the conserved cysteine through the conserved F or W. A D gene is named only where the DNA matches it firmly. Expanded clones get a size class; other rows say once, few or many, or leave the size out.

CDR3 protein: CAISESPKGSGDSPLHF
CDR3 DNA: TGTGCCATCAGTGAGTCCCCTAAGGGGTCGGGGGATTCACCCCTCCACTTT
D gene: .
clone size: .
J gene: TRBJ1-6
V gene: TRBV10-3

CDR3 protein: CASSDSGRSPLHF
CDR3 DNA: TGTGCCAGCAGTGACTCGGGACGATCACCCCTCCACTTT
D gene: .
clone size: .
J gene: TRBJ1-6
V gene: TRBV6-4

CDR3 protein: CAWSVRGASYEQYF
CDR3 DNA: TGTGCCTGGAGTGTACGGGGTGCATCCTACGAGCAGTACTTC
D gene: .
clone size: .
J gene: TRBJ2-7
V gene: TRBV30

CDR3 protein: CAWSVLGNQPQHF
CDR3 DNA: TGTGCCTGGAGTGTACTAGGTAATCAGCCCCAGCATTTT
D gene: .
clone size: .
J gene: TRBJ1-5
V gene: TRBV30

CDR3 protein: CASSGNSYEQYF
CDR3 DNA: TGTGCCAGCTCCGGCAACTCCTACGAGCAGTACTTC
D gene: .
clone size: .
J gene: TRBJ2-7
V gene: TRBV14

CDR3 protein: CASSQEATAGYGYTF
CDR3 DNA: TGCGCCAGCAGCCAAGAAGCCACCGCGGGCTATGGCTACACCTTC
D gene: .
clone size: .
J gene: TRBJ1-2
V gene: TRBV4-1

CDR3 protein: CASIPRRGVHEQFF
CDR3 DNA: TGTGCCAGTATCCCTCGGCGGGGGGTCCATGAGCAGTTCTTC
D gene: TRBD2
clone size: .
J gene: TRBJ2-1
V gene: TRBV19

CDR3 protein: CASRAGTNTDTQYF
CDR3 DNA: TGTGCCAGCCGAGCGGGGACCAACACAGATACGCAGTATTTT
D gene: TRBD2
clone size: .
J gene: TRBJ2-3
V gene: TRBV6-1

CDR3 protein: CAWRGRDTQYF
CDR3 DNA: TGTGCCTGGAGAGGTCGTGATACGCAGTATTTT
D gene: .
clone size: .
J gene: TRBJ2-3
V gene: TRBV30

CDR3 protein: CASSLTASGGAYEQYF
CDR3 DNA: TGCGCCAGCAGCCTGACCGCTAGCGGGGGGGCCTACGAGCAGTACTTC
D gene: TRBD2
clone size: .
J gene: TRBJ2-7
V gene: TRBV5-1

CDR3 protein: CASTGQGNQPQHF
CDR3 DNA: TGTGCCAGCACAGGACAGGGCAATCAGCCCCAGCATTTT
D gene: TRBD1
clone size: .
J gene: TRBJ1-5
V gene: TRBV2

CDR3 protein: CASSKDREKRSPLHF
CDR3 DNA: TGTGCCAGTAGCAAGGACAGGGAAAAGCGTTCACCCCTCCACTTT
D gene: TRBD1
clone size: once
J gene: TRBJ1-6
V gene: TRBV19

CDR3 protein: CASSARASGNTIYF
CDR3 DNA: TGTGCCAGCAGCGCACGTGCCTCTGGAAACACCATATATTTT
D gene: .
clone size: .
J gene: TRBJ1-3
V gene: TRBV11-3

CDR3 protein: CAIKEGGNYEQYF
CDR3 DNA: TGTGCCATCAAAGAGGGCGGCAACTACGAGCAGTACTTC
D gene: .
clone size: .
J gene: TRBJ2-7
V gene: TRBV10-3

CDR3 protein: CAWSERADQPQHF
CDR3 DNA: TGTGCCTGGAGTGAGCGGGCAGATCAGCCCCAGCATTTT
D gene: .
clone size: .
J gene: TRBJ1-5
V gene: TRBV30

CDR3 protein: CASKAGDSYEQYF
CDR3 DNA: TGTGCCAGCAAGGCGGGGGACTCCTACGAGCAGTACTTC
D gene: TRBD2
clone size: .
J gene: TRBJ2-7
V gene: TRBV2

CDR3 protein: CASSVGVQGQGYGYTF
CDR3 DNA: TGTGCCAGCAGCGTAGGGGTACAGGGCCAGGGCTATGGCTACACCTTC
D gene: .
clone size: few
J gene: TRBJ1-2
V gene: TRBV9

CDR3 protein: CAISVRTDGYEQFF
CDR3 DNA: TGTGCCATCAGTGTTAGGACAGACGGATATGAGCAGTTCTTC
D gene: .
clone size: .
J gene: TRBJ2-1
V gene: TRBV10-3

CDR3 protein: CASSIRQGSGANVLTF
CDR3 DNA: TGTGCCAGTAGTATCCGACAGGGATCTGGGGCCAACGTCCTGACTTTC
D gene: TRBD1
clone size: .
J gene: TRBJ2-6
V gene: TRBV19

CDR3 protein: CASTPTTDTQYF
CDR3 DNA: TGTGCCAGCACCCCGACCACAGATACGCAGTATTTT
D gene: .
clone size: .
J gene: TRBJ2-3
V gene: TRBV2

CDR3 protein: CASSLEGGAAEQFF
CDR3 DNA: TGTGCCAGCAGCTTAGAGGGAGGGGCGGCTGAGCAGTTCTTC
D gene: TRBD2
clone size: .
J gene: TRBJ2-1
V gene: TRBV11-2

CDR3 protein: CASSSLTGHRYEQYF
CDR3 DNA: TGTGCCAGCAGTTCGCTAACGGGACACCGCTACGAGCAGTACTTC
D gene: .
clone size: .
J gene: TRBJ2-7
V gene: TRBV28

CDR3 protein: CATSRDGQLEAFF
CDR3 DNA: TGTGCCACCAGCAGAGATGGCCAGCTAGAAGCTTTCTTT
D gene: .
clone size: .
J gene: TRBJ1-1
V gene: TRBV15

CDR3 protein: CASSYQGLYGYTF
CDR3 DNA: TGTGCCAGCAGTTACCAGGGACTCTATGGCTACACCTTC
D gene: .
clone size: .
J gene: TRBJ1-2
V gene: TRBV6-5

CDR3 protein: CASSEGPSAEQYF
CDR3 DNA: TGTGCCAGCAGTGAAGGGCCAAGTGCCGAGCAGTACTTC
D gene: .
clone size: .
J gene: TRBJ2-7
V gene: TRBV2

CDR3 protein: CASSLEDRNQPQHF
CDR3 DNA: TGTGCCAGCAGCTTGGAGGACCGAAATCAGCCCCAGCATTTT
D gene: .
clone size: .
J gene: TRBJ1-5
V gene: TRBV5-5

CDR3 protein: CASSPGAGETQYF
CDR3 DNA: TGTGCCAGCTCACCAGGGGCCGGAGAGACCCAGTACTTC
D gene: .
clone size: .
J gene: TRBJ2-5
V gene: TRBV18

CDR3 protein: CSVVVRGDVQYF
CDR3 DNA: TGCAGCGTTGTCGTCAGGGGGGATGTGCAGTACTTC
D gene: .
clone size: .
J gene: TRBJ2-7
V gene: TRBV29-1

CDR3 protein: CAITQGGDNTEAFF
CDR3 DNA: TGTGCCATCACCCAGGGGGGGGACAACACTGAAGCTTTCTTT
D gene: TRBD1
clone size: .
J gene: TRBJ1-1
V gene: TRBV10-3

CDR3 protein: CASSPTGPGPNYGYTF
CDR3 DNA: TGTGCCAGCAGCCCTACTGGGCCCGGGCCGAACTATGGCTACACCTTC
D gene: .
clone size: .
J gene: TRBJ1-2
V gene: TRBV5-4

CDR3 protein: CASSDPGGGETQYF
CDR3 DNA: TGTGCCAGCAGTGATCCTGGGGGCGGGGAGACCCAGTACTTC
D gene: .
clone size: .
J gene: TRBJ2-5
V gene: TRBV25-1

CDR3 protein: CAWSVGRGRGNIQYF
CDR3 DNA: TGTGCCTGGAGTGTAGGTCGAGGGCGAGGGAACATTCAGTACTTC
D gene: .
clone size: .
J gene: TRBJ2-4
V gene: TRBV30

CDR3 protein: CASSTSPPPYGYTF
CDR3 DNA: TGTGCCAGCTCTACAAGCCCACCCCCCTATGGCTACACCTTC
D gene: .
clone size: .
J gene: TRBJ1-2
V gene: TRBV18

CDR3 protein: CASSSGTGGHNEQFF
CDR3 DNA: TGTGCCAGCAGCTCCGGGACAGGGGGCCACAATGAGCAGTTCTTC
D gene: TRBD1
clone size: .
J gene: TRBJ2-1
V gene: TRBV6-5

CDR3 protein: CASSTRAVNTGELFF
CDR3 DNA: TGTGCCAGCAGTACCCGCGCAGTGAACACCGGGGAGCTGTTTTTT
D gene: .
clone size: .
J gene: TRBJ2-2
V gene: TRBV2

CDR3 protein: CVRKGGMSYNEQFF
CDR3 DNA: TGTGTCCGTAAAGGGGGGATGAGTTACAATGAGCAGTTCTTC
D gene: .
clone size: .
J gene: TRBJ2-1
V gene: TRBV2

CDR3 protein: CASSGQGASYGYTF
CDR3 DNA: TGTGCCAGCAGTGGACAGGGGGCAAGCTATGGCTACACCTTC
D gene: TRBD1
clone size: .
J gene: TRBJ1-2
V gene: TRBV6-5

CDR3 protein: CASTPGGAITTEAFF
CDR3 DNA: TGTGCCAGCACACCCGGCGGGGCGATAACCACTGAAGCTTTCTTT
D gene: .
clone size: .
J gene: TRBJ1-1
V gene: TRBV9

CDR3 protein: CATRHTKTDTQYF
CDR3 DNA: TGTGCCACCCGACACACGAAAACAGATACGCAGTATTTT
D gene: .
clone size: .
J gene: TRBJ2-3
V gene: TRBV6-5

CDR3 protein: CASSLMGKGTGELFF
CDR3 DNA: TGCGCCAGCAGCTTAATGGGAAAAGGCACCGGGGAGCTGTTTTTT
D gene: .
clone size: once
J gene: TRBJ2-2
V gene: TRBV5-1

CDR3 protein: CASSLTGSYEQYF
CDR3 DNA: TGCGCCAGCTCCCTTACAGGTTCCTACGAGCAGTACTTC
D gene: .
clone size: .
J gene: TRBJ2-7
V gene: TRBV5-1